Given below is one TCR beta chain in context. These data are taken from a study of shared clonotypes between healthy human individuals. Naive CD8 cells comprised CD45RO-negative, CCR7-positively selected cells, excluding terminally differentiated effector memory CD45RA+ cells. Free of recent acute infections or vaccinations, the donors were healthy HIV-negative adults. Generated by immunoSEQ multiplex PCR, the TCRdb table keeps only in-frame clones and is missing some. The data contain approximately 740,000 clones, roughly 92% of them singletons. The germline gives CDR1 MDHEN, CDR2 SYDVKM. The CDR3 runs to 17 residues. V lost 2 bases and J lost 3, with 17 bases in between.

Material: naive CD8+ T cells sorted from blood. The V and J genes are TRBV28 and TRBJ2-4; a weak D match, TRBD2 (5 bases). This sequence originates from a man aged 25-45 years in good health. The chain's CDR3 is CASSLAFGERHKNIQYF. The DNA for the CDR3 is TGTGCCAGCAGTTTAGCGTTCGGGGAAAGACACAAAAACATTCAGTACTTC.